The rows below give T cell receptor beta chains drawn from one sample of a study of blood T cell repertoires in COVID-19. Assay used: immunoSEQ multiplex PCR; TCRdb lists only in-frame clones, some missing. Here the sample spans around 190,000 clones, 85% to 90% being singletons. The sequencing input was PBMCs or T cells enriched from blood (not recorded which). These receptors were taken from a woman aged 40 to 50 in a cohort exposed to, infected with or recovered from COVID-19 (not recorded which). Each CDR3 is given with its conserved first and last residue. A D gene is named only where the DNA matches it firmly. Size values are once, few and many counts, or a class for expanded clones, and some rows have none.

clone_size	v_call	j_call	d_call	cdr3_nt	cdr3_aa
-	TRBV6-2/TRBV6-3	TRBJ2-6	TRBD1	TGTGCCAGCAGTTATCATACAGGGGCTGGGGCCAACGTCCTGACTTTC	CASSYHTGAGANVLTF
-	TRBV11-2	TRBJ2-7	-	TGTGCCAGCAGCTTAGACAGGGGTTTTTCCTACGAGCAGTACTTC	CASSLDRGFSYEQYF
-	TRBV5-1	TRBJ1-1	-	TGCGCCAGCAGCTTCCCTACCCAGGGGTCTGAAGCTTTCTTT	CASSFPTQGSEAFF
-	TRBV5-1	TRBJ1-5	-	TGCGCCAGCAGAGAGGATCCGAGCAATCAGCCCCAGCATTTT	CASREDPSNQPQHF
-	TRBV18	TRBJ2-7	-	TGTGCCAGCTCACCACCGGCAGGGGCGTCCTCCTACGAGCAGTACTTC	CASSPPAGASSYEQYF
-	TRBV7-9	TRBJ2-1	TRBD2	TGTGCCAGCAGCCCCGAAGGACTAGTGGAGTACAATGAGCAGTTCTTC	CASSPEGLVEYNEQFF
-	TRBV7-8	TRBJ2-7	-	TGTGCCAGCAGCTTAGATTACTACGAGCAGTACTTC	CASSLDYYEQYF
-	TRBV21-1	TRBJ1-2	-	TGTGCCAGCAGCCAGGGGAACTATGGCTACACCTTC	CASSQGNYGYTF
-	TRBV4-3	TRBJ2-3	-	TGCGCCAGCAGCCCCCTTGGCAGGGCCGATACGCAGTATTTT	CASSPLGRADTQYF
-	TRBV4-1	TRBJ2-7	TRBD1	TGCGCCAGCAGCCAAGATGGGACCGGGACAGGGTTCTACGAGCAGTACTTC	CASSQDGTGTGFYEQYF
-	TRBV4-1	TRBJ1-2	TRBD1	TGCGCCAGCAGCCGTTTCCAAACAGGGGACTATGGCTACACCTTC	CASSRFQTGDYGYTF
large	TRBV9	TRBJ2-3	TRBD2	TGTGCCAGCAGCTTACTTAGCGGGGTCATTAGCACAGATACGCAGTATTTT	CASSLLSGVISTDTQYF
-	TRBV5-6	TRBJ1-4	-	TGTGCCAGCAGCTTAAGCTGGTTCCAGGGGAGTGAAAAACTGTTTTTT	CASSLSWFQGSEKLFF
-	TRBV7-9	TRBJ2-1	TRBD2	TGTGCCAGCAGCTTAGCTCACGGTTGGAGCGGGATCAATGAGCAGTTCTTC	CASSLAHGWSGINEQFF
-	TRBV7-8	TRBJ2-2	-	TGTGCCAGCAGCTTAGGCTCCCCGGGACACAACACCGGGGAGCTGTTTTTT	CASSLGSPGHNTGELFF
-	TRBV9	TRBJ2-1	TRBD2	TGTGCCAGCAGCGTAGAACCCGGGAGGGCTTACAATGAGCAGTTCTTC	CASSVEPGRAYNEQFF
-	TRBV5-1	TRBJ2-2	-	TGCGCCAGCAGCTTCAATGGCGGGGGGACAGCGGGCGGGGAGCTGTTTTTT	CASSFNGGGTAGGELFF
-	TRBV13	TRBJ2-7	-	TGTGCCAGCATGGTAGGGGGGGTCGCCTACGAGCAGTACTTC	CASMVGGVAYEQYF
-	TRBV7-9	TRBJ2-3	-	TGTGCCAGCAGCTTAGTCGTGACACCGGCGGGGCCAGATACGCAGTATTTT	CASSLVVTPAGPDTQYF
-	TRBV7-8	TRBJ2-3	-	TGTGCCAGCAGCCTCTTGACAGATACGCAGTATTTT	CASSLLTDTQYF
-	TRBV27	TRBJ2-5	TRBD2	TGTGCCAGCAGTTTTCGGAAGCGGGAGTCCCCAGAGACCCAGTACTTC	CASSFRKRESPETQYF
-	TRBV5-4	TRBJ1-1	TRBD1	TGTGCCAGCAGCATACAGGGGACTGAAGCTTTCTTT	CASSIQGTEAFF
-	TRBV5-1	TRBJ2-1	TRBD1	TGCGCCAGCAGCTACGGACAGGGGCGTCATTCCTACAATGAGCAGTTCTTC	CASSYGQGRHSYNEQFF
-	TRBV2	TRBJ2-2	TRBD2	TGTGCCAGCACCCTACTAGCGGCGTCGAACACCGGGGAGCTGTTTTTT	CASTLLAASNTGELFF
-	TRBV2	TRBJ2-3	TRBD2	TGTGCCAGCAGCCCCTGGACTAGCGGGGGAGATACGCAGTATTTT	CASSPWTSGGDTQYF
-	TRBV11-2	TRBJ1-6	TRBD1	TGTGCCAGCAGCTTAGAGGGACAGGGAGTTTCACCCCTCCACTTT	CASSLEGQGVSPLHF
-	TRBV6-4	TRBJ2-3	-	TGTGCCAGCAGTGACGGCGAGGGATCCACAGATACGCAGTATTTT	CASSDGEGSTDTQYF
-	TRBV5-6	TRBJ1-1	TRBD1	TGTGCCAGCAGCTTGGTCGGACAGGGGCCAGCCGACACTGAAGCTTTCTTT	CASSLVGQGPADTEAFF
once	TRBV5-8	TRBJ2-7	TRBD1	TGTGCCAGCAGCTTTGTTGGGACAGCTTATGAGCAGTACTTC	CASSFVGTAYEQYF
few	TRBV7-7	TRBJ2-1	TRBD2	TGTGCCAGCAGCTTGGGGACTAGCGGATTTTGGGGCAATGAGCAGTTCTTC	CASSLGTSGFWGNEQFF
-	TRBV7-5	TRBJ1-5	-	TGTGTCCCTTCTGGAGTTTCGGGACAGCCCCAGCATTTT	CVPSGVSGQPQHF
-	TRBV7-9	TRBJ1-1	-	TGTGCCAGCAGCTCTAGGGAAGGGCGGGGTCTCAACACTGAAGCTTTCTTT	CASSSREGRGLNTEAFF
-	TRBV9	TRBJ1-2	-	TGTGCCAGCAGCCTTTCAGGGCTCGCTAACTATGGCTACACCTTC	CASSLSGLANYGYTF
-	TRBV4-1	TRBJ1-2	-	TGCGCCAGCAGCCATAAGCAGGGAACTAACTATGGCTACACCTTC	CASSHKQGTNYGYTF
-	TRBV14	TRBJ2-1	TRBD2	TGTGCCAGCAGCCTCGGCGGGAGAGATGAGCAGTTCTTC	CASSLGGRDEQFF
-	TRBV2	TRBJ1-1	-	TGTGCCAGCAGTGACCCCGCGCGGGAAATAAACACTGAAGCTTTCTTT	CASSDPAREINTEAFF
-	TRBV11-1	TRBJ1-2	TRBD1	TGTGCCAGCAGCGGACAGGGGCTCGGCAACTATGGCTACACCTTC	CASSGQGLGNYGYTF
-	TRBV6-5	TRBJ2-7	TRBD1	TGTGCCAGCAGTCTAAGACAGGGAACCTACGAGCAGTACTTC	CASSLRQGTYEQYF
-	TRBV7-9	TRBJ1-2	-	TGTGCCAGCAGCGCACCCAGGGATGGCTACACCTTC	CASSAPRDGYTF
-	TRBV28	TRBJ2-7	-	TGTGCCAGCAGTTTACGGCGGGGAAGCTCCTACGAGCAGTACTTC	CASSLRRGSSYEQYF
-	TRBV2	TRBJ1-2	TRBD1	TGTGCCAGCACCGAAAGGGGGCAGAACTATGGCTACACCTTC	CASTERGQNYGYTF
-	TRBV24-1	TRBJ1-1	TRBD1	TGTGCCACCATGGGACAGGGACACACTGAAGCTTTCTTT	CATMGQGHTEAFF
-	TRBV5-5	TRBJ1-6	-	TGTGCCAGCAGTTACCGGGCGGGCGAAAATAATTCACCCCTCCACTTT	CASSYRAGENNSPLHF
-	TRBV5-1	TRBJ2-2	TRBD1	TGCGCCAGCAGGGGGACAGGGGTATCGTACACCGGGGAGCTGTTTTTT	CASRGTGVSYTGELFF
-	TRBV9	TRBJ2-3	-	TGTGCCAGCAGCGTAGTAGGAGGTGCGGATACGCAGTATTTT	CASSVVGGADTQYF
-	TRBV11-3	TRBJ2-3	TRBD2	TGTGCCAGCAGCTTAGAAGCCCTAGCGGGAGACCAGGGTACGCAGTATTTT	CASSLEALAGDQGTQYF
-	TRBV7-9	TRBJ2-1	-	TGTGCCAGCAGCTTAGGGCTAGTTGTTTTAAATGAGCAGTTCTTC	CASSLGLVVLNEQFF
-	TRBV20-1	TRBJ1-5	-	TGCAGTGCTAGTAGGGACAACAATCAGCCCCAGCATTTT	CSASRDNNQPQHF
-	TRBV7-2	TRBJ2-7	TRBD1	TGTGCCAGCAGCTTAGTTGCGGGACAGGAAAGCTACGAGCAGTACTTC	CASSLVAGQESYEQYF
-	TRBV10-3	TRBJ2-3	TRBD2	TGTGCCATCAGTGCCCGGCGGGAGCCCTCAGATACGCAGTATTTT	CAISARREPSDTQYF